This T cell receptor (beta chain) is from a study of T cells after yellow fever vaccination. With 7 bases clipped from V and 3 bases from J, the junction kept 8 bases outside the gene matches. The CDR3 length is 14 residues. Per germline, CDR1 MNHEY and CDR2 SVGAGI. Universal primer sites and UMIs were introduced during 5'RACE template-switching synthesis of TCR cDNA. A single record per CDR3 protein comes from TCRdb applying MiXCR to the 5' RACE reads. The table has about 310,000 distinct CDR3 sequences, around 4% seen once; the top ten hold 20% to 30%. Study outcomes and limitations: Most primary-vaccination clones recurred post-booster (roughly 96% CD4, roughly 91% CD8). Some clonotypes, a small share, were shared between CD4 and CD8 compartments.

This clonotype was counted many times. Its cognate antigen is unknown. The genes are TRBV6-5 and TRBJ1-1; 7 nucleotides align to TRBD1. The sequence was obtained from a young man who received the YFV17D yellow fever vaccine. This specimen consisted of PBMCs, obtained on the day of the yellow fever booster vaccination. The DNA for the CDR3 is TGTGCCAGCACTCAGGGGGTTGGGCACACTGAAGCTTTCTTT. Encoded protein: CASTQGVGHTEAFF.